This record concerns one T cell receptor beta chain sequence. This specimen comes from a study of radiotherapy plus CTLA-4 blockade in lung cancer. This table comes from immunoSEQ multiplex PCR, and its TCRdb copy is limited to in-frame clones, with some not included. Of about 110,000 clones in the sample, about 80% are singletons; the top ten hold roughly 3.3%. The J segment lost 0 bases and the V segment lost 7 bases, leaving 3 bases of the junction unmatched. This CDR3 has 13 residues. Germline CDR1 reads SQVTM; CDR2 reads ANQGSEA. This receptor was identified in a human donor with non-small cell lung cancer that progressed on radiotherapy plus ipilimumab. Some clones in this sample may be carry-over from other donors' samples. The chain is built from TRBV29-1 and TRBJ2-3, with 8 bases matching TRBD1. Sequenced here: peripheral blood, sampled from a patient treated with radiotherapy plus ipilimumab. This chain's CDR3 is CSGGQGSTDTQYF. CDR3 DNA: TGCAGCGGCGGACAGGGAAGCACAGATACGCAGTATTTT.